This is a list of T cell receptor beta chains from one sample in a study of blood T cell repertoires in COVID-19. The repertoire was sequenced with immunoSEQ multiplex PCR; TCRdb's copy has only in-frame clones and lacks some. This sample carries under 200,000 clones, about 85% of them seen once, and the ten largest clones take approximately 21%. Sample: peripheral blood. These receptors were obtained from a man aged 60-69 years with active or convalescent COVID-19. Both conserved end residues are part of each CDR3. Each record gives: CDR3 length, V gene, clone size, D gene, J gene, CDR3 protein, CDR3 DNA. The D gene is left open where the match is weak. Clone size is shown for a subset of rows, as once, few, many or a class of expanded clone.

CDR3 length: 15; V gene: TRBV6-5; clone size: NA; D gene: TRBD1; J gene: TRBJ2-5; CDR3 protein: CASSHGQGIVETQYF; CDR3 DNA: TGTGCCAGCAGTCACGGACAGGGGATTGTAGAGACCCAGTACTTC
CDR3 length: 14; V gene: TRBV2; clone size: few; D gene: TRBD1; J gene: TRBJ1-1; CDR3 protein: CASSDSDRGAEAFF; CDR3 DNA: TGTGCCAGCAGTGACTCGGACAGGGGGGCCGAAGCTTTCTTT
CDR3 length: 14; V gene: TRBV29-1; clone size: NA; D gene: TRBD1; J gene: TRBJ1-1; CDR3 protein: CSPNIQGSGTEAFF; CDR3 DNA: TGCAGCCCTAACATACAGGGGTCGGGGACTGAAGCTTTCTTT
CDR3 length: 15; V gene: TRBV7-2; clone size: NA; D gene: TRBD1; J gene: TRBJ1-2; CDR3 protein: CASSRSFGQGNGYTF; CDR3 DNA: TGTGCCAGCAGTCGAAGTTTCGGACAGGGCAATGGCTACACCTTC
CDR3 length: 15; V gene: TRBV6-4; clone size: NA; D gene: TRBD2; J gene: TRBJ2-1; CDR3 protein: CASSDSPAGGNEQFF; CDR3 DNA: TGTGCCAGCAGTGACTCTCCAGCGGGGGGAAATGAGCAGTTCTTC
CDR3 length: 13; V gene: TRBV7-9; clone size: NA; D gene: NA; J gene: TRBJ2-2; CDR3 protein: CASTLQGLGELFF; CDR3 DNA: TGTGCCAGCACCCTACAGGGATTAGGGGAGCTGTTTTTT
CDR3 length: 13; V gene: TRBV7-3; clone size: NA; D gene: NA; J gene: TRBJ2-5; CDR3 protein: CASSSSFKETQYF; CDR3 DNA: TGTGCCAGCAGCTCCTCCTTTAAAGAGACCCAGTACTTC
CDR3 length: 13; V gene: TRBV5-1; clone size: NA; D gene: TRBD1; J gene: TRBJ1-1; CDR3 protein: CASSLDRGTEAFF; CDR3 DNA: TGCGCCAGCAGCTTGGACAGGGGCACTGAAGCTTTCTTT
CDR3 length: 13; V gene: TRBV19; clone size: few; D gene: NA; J gene: TRBJ2-7; CDR3 protein: CASSMGPGYEQYF; CDR3 DNA: TGTGCCAGTAGTATGGGGCCAGGGTACGAGCAGTACTTC
CDR3 length: 14; V gene: TRBV11-1; clone size: NA; D gene: TRBD1; J gene: TRBJ2-3; CDR3 protein: CASSPGQGTDTQYF; CDR3 DNA: TGTGCCAGCAGCCCTGGACAGGGCACAGATACGCAGTATTTT
CDR3 length: 14; V gene: TRBV7-9; clone size: NA; D gene: TRBD1; J gene: TRBJ1-2; CDR3 protein: CASSADRGSDGYTF; CDR3 DNA: TGTGCCAGCAGCGCCGACAGGGGGTCTGATGGCTACACCTTC
CDR3 length: 16; V gene: TRBV5-4; clone size: once; D gene: NA; J gene: TRBJ1-6; CDR3 protein: CASSLEMAGAGSPLHF; CDR3 DNA: TGTGCCAGCAGCTTGGAAATGGCAGGGGCAGGTTCACCCCTCCACTTT
CDR3 length: 15; V gene: TRBV5-4; clone size: NA; D gene: TRBD1; J gene: TRBJ2-2; CDR3 protein: CASSLDRGHTGELFF; CDR3 DNA: TGTGCCAGCAGCCTGGACAGGGGTCACACCGGGGAGCTGTTTTTT
CDR3 length: 16; V gene: TRBV24-1; clone size: NA; D gene: TRBD1; J gene: TRBJ2-5; CDR3 protein: CATSDSGTGVGETQYF; CDR3 DNA: TGTGCCACCAGTGATTCGGGGACAGGGGTCGGGGAGACCCAGTACTTC
CDR3 length: 13; V gene: TRBV19; clone size: NA; D gene: TRBD1; J gene: TRBJ1-2; CDR3 protein: CASSIADRAGYTF; CDR3 DNA: TGTGCCAGTAGTATTGCCGACAGGGCTGGCTACACCTTC
CDR3 length: 12; V gene: TRBV12-3/TRBV12-4; clone size: NA; D gene: NA; J gene: TRBJ1-1; CDR3 protein: CASKDRNTEAFF; CDR3 DNA: TGTGCCAGCAAGGACAGAAACACTGAAGCTTTCTTT
CDR3 length: 13; V gene: TRBV13; clone size: NA; D gene: NA; J gene: TRBJ1-6; CDR3 protein: CASSRFPGPPLHF; CDR3 DNA: TGTGCCAGCAGCCGATTCCCGGGTCCACCCCTCCACTTT
CDR3 length: 14; V gene: TRBV19; clone size: NA; D gene: NA; J gene: TRBJ1-5; CDR3 protein: CASSMNQGNQPQHF; CDR3 DNA: TGTGCCAGTAGTATGAACCAGGGTAATCAGCCCCAGCATTTT